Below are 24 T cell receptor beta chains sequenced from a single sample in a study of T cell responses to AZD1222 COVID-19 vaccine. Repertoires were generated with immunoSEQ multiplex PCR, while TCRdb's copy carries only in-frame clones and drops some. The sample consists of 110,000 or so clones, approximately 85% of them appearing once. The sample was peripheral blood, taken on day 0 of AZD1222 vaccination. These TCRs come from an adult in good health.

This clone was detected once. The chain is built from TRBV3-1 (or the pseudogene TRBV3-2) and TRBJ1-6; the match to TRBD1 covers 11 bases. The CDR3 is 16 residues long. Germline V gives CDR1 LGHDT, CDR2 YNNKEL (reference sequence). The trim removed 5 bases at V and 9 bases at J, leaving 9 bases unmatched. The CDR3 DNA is TGTGCCAGCAGCTTAGGCCTGGACAGGGGGCTTTCACCCCTCCACTTT. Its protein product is CASSLGLDRGLSPLHF.

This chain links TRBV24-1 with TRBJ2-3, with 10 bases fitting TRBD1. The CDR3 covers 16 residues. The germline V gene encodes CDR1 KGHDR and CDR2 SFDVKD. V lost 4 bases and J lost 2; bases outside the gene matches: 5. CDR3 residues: CATSETGQGVTDTQYF. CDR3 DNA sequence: TGTGCCACCAGTGAGACTGGACAGGGGGTCACAGATACGCAGTATTTT.

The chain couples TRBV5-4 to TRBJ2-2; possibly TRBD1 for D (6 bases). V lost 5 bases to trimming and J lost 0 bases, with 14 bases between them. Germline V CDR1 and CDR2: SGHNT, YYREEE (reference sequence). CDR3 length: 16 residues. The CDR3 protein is CASRGGQSANTGELFF. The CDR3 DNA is TGTGCCAGCAGAGGTGGACAGTCCGCGAACACCGGGGAGCTGTTTTTT.

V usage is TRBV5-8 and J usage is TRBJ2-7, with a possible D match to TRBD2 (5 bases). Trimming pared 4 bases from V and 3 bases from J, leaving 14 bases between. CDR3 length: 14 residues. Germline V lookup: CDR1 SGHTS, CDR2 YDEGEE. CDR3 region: CASSSTGVFYEQYF. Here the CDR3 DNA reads TGTGCCAGCAGCAGTACCGGGGTTTTCTACGAGCAGTACTTC.

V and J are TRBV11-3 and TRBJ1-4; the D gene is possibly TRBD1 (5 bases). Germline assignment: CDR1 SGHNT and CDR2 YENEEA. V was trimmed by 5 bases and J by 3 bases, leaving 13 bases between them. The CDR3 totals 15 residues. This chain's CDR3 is CASSLNWGANEKLFF. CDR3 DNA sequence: TGTGCCAGCAGCCTGAACTGGGGGGCTAATGAAAAACTGTTTTTT.

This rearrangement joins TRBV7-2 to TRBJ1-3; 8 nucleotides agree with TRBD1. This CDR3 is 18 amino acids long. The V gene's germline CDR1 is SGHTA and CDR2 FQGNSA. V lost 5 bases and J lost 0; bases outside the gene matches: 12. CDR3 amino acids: CASSPRTGLRSSGNTIYF. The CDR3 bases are TGTGCCAGCAGCCCACGGACAGGGCTCCGATCCTCTGGAAACACCATATATTTT.

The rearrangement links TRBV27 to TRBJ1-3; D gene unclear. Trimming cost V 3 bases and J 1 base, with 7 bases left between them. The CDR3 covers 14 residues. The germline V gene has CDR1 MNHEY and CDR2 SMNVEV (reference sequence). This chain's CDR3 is CASSFSGSGNTIYF. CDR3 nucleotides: TGTGCCAGCAGTTTCTCGGGGTCTGGAAACACCATATATTTT.

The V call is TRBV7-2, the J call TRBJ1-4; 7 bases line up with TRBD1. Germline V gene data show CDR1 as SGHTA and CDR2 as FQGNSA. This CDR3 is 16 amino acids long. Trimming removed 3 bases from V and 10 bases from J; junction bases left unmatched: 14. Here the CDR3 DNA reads TGTGCCAGCAGCTTTGTCAGGGGGGGGTCTAGAGGAAAACTGTTTTTT. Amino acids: CASSFVRGGSRGKLFF.

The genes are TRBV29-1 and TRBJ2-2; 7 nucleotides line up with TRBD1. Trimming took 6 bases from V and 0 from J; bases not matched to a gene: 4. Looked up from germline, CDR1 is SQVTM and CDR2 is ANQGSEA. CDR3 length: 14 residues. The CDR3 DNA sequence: TGCAGCGTGGACGACAGGGCGAACACCGGGGAGCTGTTTTTT. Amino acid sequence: CSVDDRANTGELFF.

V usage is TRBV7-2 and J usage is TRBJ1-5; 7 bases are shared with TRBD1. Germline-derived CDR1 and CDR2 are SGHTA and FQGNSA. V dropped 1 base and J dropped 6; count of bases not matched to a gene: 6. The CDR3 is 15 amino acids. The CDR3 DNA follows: TGTGCCAGCAGCTTAGGACAGGGTTTGCGTCAGCCCCAGCATTTT. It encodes CASSLGQGLRQPQHF.

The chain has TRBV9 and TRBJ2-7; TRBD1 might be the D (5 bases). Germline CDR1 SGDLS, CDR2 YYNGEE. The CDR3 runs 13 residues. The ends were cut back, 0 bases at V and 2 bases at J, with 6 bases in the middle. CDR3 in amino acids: CASSVGQTYEQYF. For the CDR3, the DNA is TGTGCCAGCAGCGTAGGACAGACCTACGAGCAGTACTTC.

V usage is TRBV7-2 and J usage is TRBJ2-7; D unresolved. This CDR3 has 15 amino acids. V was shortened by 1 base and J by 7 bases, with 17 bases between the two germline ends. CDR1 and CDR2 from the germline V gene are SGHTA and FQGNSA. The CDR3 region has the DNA TGTGCCAGCAGCTTAGAGGGCAGGCCCTTGGGGGAGCAGTACTTC. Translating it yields CASSLEGRPLGEQYF.

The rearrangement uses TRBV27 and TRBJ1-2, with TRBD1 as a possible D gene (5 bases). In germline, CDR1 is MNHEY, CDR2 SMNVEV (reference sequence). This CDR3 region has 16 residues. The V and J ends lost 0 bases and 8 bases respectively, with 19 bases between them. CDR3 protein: CASSLSNSGPGDGYTF. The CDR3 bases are TGTGCCAGCAGTTTATCGAATTCCGGTCCGGGGGACGGCTACACCTTC.

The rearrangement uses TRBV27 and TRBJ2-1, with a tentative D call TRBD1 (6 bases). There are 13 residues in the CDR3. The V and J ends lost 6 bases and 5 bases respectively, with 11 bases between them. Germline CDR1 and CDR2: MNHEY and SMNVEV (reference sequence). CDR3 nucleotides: TGTGCCAGCAGGGACAGAGATAACAATGAGCAGTTCTTC. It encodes CASRDRDNNEQFF.

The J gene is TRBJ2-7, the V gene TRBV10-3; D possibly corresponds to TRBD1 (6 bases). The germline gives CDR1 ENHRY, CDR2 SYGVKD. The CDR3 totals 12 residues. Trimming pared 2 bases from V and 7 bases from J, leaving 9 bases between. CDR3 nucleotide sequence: TGTGCCATCAGTGAGGACAGGAGGGAGCAGTACTTC. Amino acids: CAISEDRREQYF.

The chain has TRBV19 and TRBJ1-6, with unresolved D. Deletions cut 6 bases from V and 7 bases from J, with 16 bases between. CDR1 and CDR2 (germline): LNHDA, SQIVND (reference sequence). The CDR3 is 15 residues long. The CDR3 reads CASRTNTGENSPLHF. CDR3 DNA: TGTGCCAGTAGAACGAACACGGGCGAGAATTCACCCCTCCACTTT.

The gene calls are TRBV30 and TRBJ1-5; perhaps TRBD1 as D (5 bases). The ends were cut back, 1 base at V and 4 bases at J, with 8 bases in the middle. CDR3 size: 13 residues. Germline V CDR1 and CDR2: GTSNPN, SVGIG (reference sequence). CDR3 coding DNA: TGTGCCTGGAGTGCGACAGATAATCAGCCCCAGCATTTT. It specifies CAWSATDNQPQHF.

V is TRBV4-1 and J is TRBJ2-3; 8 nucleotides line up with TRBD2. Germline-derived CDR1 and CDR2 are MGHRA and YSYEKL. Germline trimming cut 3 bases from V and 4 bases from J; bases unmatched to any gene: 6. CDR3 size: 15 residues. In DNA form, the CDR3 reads TGCGCCAGCAGCCATCCCGGGAGGGCCGCAGATACGCAGTATTTT. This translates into CASSHPGRAADTQYF.

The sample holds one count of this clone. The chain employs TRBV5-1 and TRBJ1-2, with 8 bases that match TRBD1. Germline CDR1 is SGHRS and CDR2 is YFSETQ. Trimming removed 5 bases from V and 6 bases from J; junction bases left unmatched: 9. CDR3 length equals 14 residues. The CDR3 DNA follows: TGCGCCAGCAGTAGGGAGGACAGGGTGGATGGCTACACCTTC. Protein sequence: CASSREDRVDGYTF.

The CDR3 DNA reads as TGCGCCAGCAGCCATGGACCCCGGGGGGTTTACGAGCAGTACTTC. Translated, it gives CASSHGPRGVYEQYF. The rearrangement uses TRBV4-1 and TRBJ2-7, with 7 bases lining up with TRBD2. J lost 4 bases, V lost 3 bases, and 9 bases had no gene match. Germline values: CDR1 MGHRA, CDR2 YSYEKL. CDR3 length equals 15 residues.

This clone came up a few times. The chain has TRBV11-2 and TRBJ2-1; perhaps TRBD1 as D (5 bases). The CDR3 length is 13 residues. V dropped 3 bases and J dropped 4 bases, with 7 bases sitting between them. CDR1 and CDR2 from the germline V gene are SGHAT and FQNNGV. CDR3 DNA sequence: TGTGCCAGCAGCTTTGGACAATACAATGAGCAGTTCTTC. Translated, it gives CASSFGQYNEQFF. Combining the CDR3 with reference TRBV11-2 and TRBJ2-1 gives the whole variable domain EAGVAQSPRYKIIEKRQSVAFWCNPISGHATLYWYQQILGQGPKLLIQFQNNGVVDDSQLPKDRFSAERLKGVDSTLKIQPAKLEDSAVYLCASSFGQYNEQFFGPGTRLTVL.

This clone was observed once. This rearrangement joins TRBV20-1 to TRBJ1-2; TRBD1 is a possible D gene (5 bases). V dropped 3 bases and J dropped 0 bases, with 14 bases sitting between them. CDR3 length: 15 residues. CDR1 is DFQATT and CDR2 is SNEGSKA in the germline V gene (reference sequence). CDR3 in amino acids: CSASRDPATNYGYTF. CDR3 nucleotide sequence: TGCAGTGCTAGTAGGGACCCGGCGACTAACTATGGCTACACCTTC.

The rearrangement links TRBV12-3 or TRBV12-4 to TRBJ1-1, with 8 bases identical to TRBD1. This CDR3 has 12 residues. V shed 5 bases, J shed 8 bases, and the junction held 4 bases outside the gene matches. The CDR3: CASSLRTGEAFF. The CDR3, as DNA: TGTGCCAGCAGTCTCCGGACAGGGGAAGCTTTCTTT.

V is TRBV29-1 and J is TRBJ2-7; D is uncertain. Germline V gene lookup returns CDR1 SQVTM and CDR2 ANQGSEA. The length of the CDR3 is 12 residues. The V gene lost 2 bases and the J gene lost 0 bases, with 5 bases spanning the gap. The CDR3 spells CSVETASYEQYF. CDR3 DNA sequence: TGCAGCGTTGAAACAGCCTCCTACGAGCAGTACTTC.